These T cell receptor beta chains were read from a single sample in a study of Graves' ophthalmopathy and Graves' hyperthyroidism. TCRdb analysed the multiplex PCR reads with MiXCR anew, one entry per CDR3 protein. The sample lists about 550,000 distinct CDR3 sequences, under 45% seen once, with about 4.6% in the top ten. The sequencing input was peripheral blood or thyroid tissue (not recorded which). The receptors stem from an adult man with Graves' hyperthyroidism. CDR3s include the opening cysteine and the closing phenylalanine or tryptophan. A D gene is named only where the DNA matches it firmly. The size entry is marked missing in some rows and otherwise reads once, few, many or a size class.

cdr3_nt: TGTGCCAGCAGCGTCCAGGGACCCCCGGGGCCAGATACGCAGTACTTC; cdr3_aa: CASSVQGPPGPDTQYF; d_call: -; cdr3_length: 16; v_call: TRBV7-3; j_call: TRBJ2-5; clone_size: -
cdr3_nt: TGTGCCAGCAGCTTCCTGTGGCCCCGGACCCAGTACTTC; cdr3_aa: CASSFLWPRTQYF; d_call: -; cdr3_length: 13; v_call: TRBV7-2; j_call: TRBJ2-5; clone_size: -
cdr3_nt: TGTGCCACCAGTGTGGGCACCGAAAGCACAGATACGCAGTATTTT; cdr3_aa: CATSVGTESTDTQYF; d_call: -; cdr3_length: 15; v_call: TRBV24-1; j_call: TRBJ2-3; clone_size: -
cdr3_nt: TGTGCCAGCAGTGAATTGTTAGCGGGAGTGCCTGGGGCCAACGTCCTGACTTTC; cdr3_aa: CASSELLAGVPGANVLTF; d_call: TRBD2; cdr3_length: 18; v_call: TRBV2; j_call: TRBJ2-6; clone_size: many
cdr3_nt: TGTGCCAGCAGCCTAACTAGCGGGTATGGCTACACCTTC; cdr3_aa: CASSLTSGYGYTF; d_call: -; cdr3_length: 13; v_call: TRBV7-9; j_call: TRBJ1-2; clone_size: -
cdr3_nt: TGTGCCTGGGAACAGGGGTATGGGACCGGGGAGCTGTTTTTT; cdr3_aa: CAWEQGYGTGELFF; d_call: TRBD1; cdr3_length: 14; v_call: TRBV30; j_call: TRBJ2-2; clone_size: -
cdr3_nt: TGTGCCGGCACCCGACAGGGGAGTCTCTACGAGCAGTACTTC; cdr3_aa: CAGTRQGSLYEQYF; d_call: TRBD1; cdr3_length: 14; v_call: TRBV12-3/TRBV12-4; j_call: TRBJ2-7; clone_size: once
cdr3_nt: TGCAGTGCGAAACAGGGGGCTTTCACAGATACGCAGTATTTT; cdr3_aa: CSAKQGAFTDTQYF; d_call: TRBD1; cdr3_length: 14; v_call: TRBV20-1; j_call: TRBJ2-3; clone_size: -
cdr3_nt: TGTGCCAGCAGCGATTACAGGGCTCCTCAAAACTATGGCTACACCTTC; cdr3_aa: CASSDYRAPQNYGYTF; d_call: -; cdr3_length: 16; v_call: TRBV7-9; j_call: TRBJ1-2; clone_size: -
cdr3_nt: TGTGCCAGCAGCGCAAGCGCCGCAGCGAACGAGCAGTACTTC; cdr3_aa: CASSASAAANEQYF; d_call: -; cdr3_length: 14; v_call: TRBV5-6; j_call: TRBJ2-7; clone_size: many
cdr3_nt: TGTGCCAGCAAAGGCAGGGTGGGGGGGGCCAACGTCCTGACTTTC; cdr3_aa: CASKGRVGGANVLTF; d_call: -; cdr3_length: 15; v_call: TRBV9; j_call: TRBJ2-6; clone_size: many
cdr3_nt: TGTGCCAGTAGTAGACAGGGGGCACCTGGGGCCAACGTCCTGACTTTC; cdr3_aa: CASSRQGAPGANVLTF; d_call: TRBD1; cdr3_length: 16; v_call: TRBV19; j_call: TRBJ2-6; clone_size: few
cdr3_nt: TGCAGCGTTGAAGAAAGGGGGGCGTACAATGAGCAGTTCTTC; cdr3_aa: CSVEERGAYNEQFF; d_call: -; cdr3_length: 14; v_call: TRBV29-1; j_call: TRBJ2-1; clone_size: few
cdr3_nt: TGTGCCATCAGGTCCGGGACAGAATCCACTGAAGCTTTCTTT; cdr3_aa: CAIRSGTESTEAFF; d_call: TRBD1; cdr3_length: 14; v_call: TRBV10-3; j_call: TRBJ1-1; clone_size: many
cdr3_nt: TGTGCCAGTAGTATCTCAGGGGAAAACATTCAGTACTTC; cdr3_aa: CASSISGENIQYF; d_call: -; cdr3_length: 13; v_call: TRBV19; j_call: TRBJ2-4; clone_size: -
cdr3_nt: TGCAGTGCTAGGGGCGCTAATGAAAAACTGTTTTTT; cdr3_aa: CSARGANEKLFF; d_call: -; cdr3_length: 12; v_call: TRBV20-1; j_call: TRBJ1-4; clone_size: many
cdr3_nt: TGTGCCAGCAGTGCGGGACCCAACTACAATGAGCAGTACTTC; cdr3_aa: CASSAGPNYNEQYF; d_call: -; cdr3_length: 14; v_call: TRBV7-2; j_call: TRBJ2-7; clone_size: -
cdr3_nt: TGTGCCAGCAGTTTTGGGGGGAACTACGAGCAGTACTTC; cdr3_aa: CASSFGGNYEQYF; d_call: -; cdr3_length: 13; v_call: TRBV12-3/TRBV12-4; j_call: TRBJ2-7; clone_size: many
cdr3_nt: TGCAGTGCTAGAGTAGCGGGGGAAGACACAGATACGCAGTATTTT; cdr3_aa: CSARVAGEDTDTQYF; d_call: TRBD2; cdr3_length: 15; v_call: TRBV20-1; j_call: TRBJ2-3; clone_size: -
cdr3_nt: TGTGCCACCAGCAGAACCCGACAGGGGAACACTGAAGCTTTCTTT; cdr3_aa: CATSRTRQGNTEAFF; d_call: TRBD1; cdr3_length: 15; v_call: TRBV15; j_call: TRBJ1-1; clone_size: many
cdr3_nt: TGTGCCAGTAGTATAGTCGCCGGTAATCAGCCCCAGCATTTT; cdr3_aa: CASSIVAGNQPQHF; d_call: -; cdr3_length: 14; v_call: TRBV19; j_call: TRBJ1-5; clone_size: many
cdr3_nt: TGTGCCAGCAGTTACTCCAGCTACGAGCAGTACTTC; cdr3_aa: CASSYSSYEQYF; d_call: -; cdr3_length: 12; v_call: TRBV6-6; j_call: TRBJ2-7; clone_size: many
cdr3_nt: TGTGCCAGCAGCTTGGACCAGGGGTCTTTGTATAATTCACCCCTCCACTTT; cdr3_aa: CASSLDQGSLYNSPLHF; d_call: -; cdr3_length: 17; v_call: TRBV5-5; j_call: TRBJ1-6; clone_size: few
cdr3_nt: TGCAGTGCTAGAGATCCAGGATATAATTCACCCCTCCACTTT; cdr3_aa: CSARDPGYNSPLHF; d_call: -; cdr3_length: 14; v_call: TRBV20-1; j_call: TRBJ1-6; clone_size: many
cdr3_nt: TGTGCCTGGAGTGTACTTGACAGGGAGGAGTTC; cdr3_aa: CAWSVLDREEF; d_call: TRBD1; cdr3_length: 11; v_call: TRBV30; j_call: TRBJ1-2; clone_size: once
cdr3_nt: TGTGCCAGCAGCCCAGAAGGGGGGAGCACAGATACGCAGTATTTT; cdr3_aa: CASSPEGGSTDTQYF; d_call: -; cdr3_length: 15; v_call: TRBV7-9; j_call: TRBJ2-3; clone_size: -
cdr3_nt: TGTGCCAGCAGTTCGCAGCAGAACACTGAAGCTTTCTTT; cdr3_aa: CASSSQQNTEAFF; d_call: -; cdr3_length: 13; v_call: TRBV12-3/TRBV12-4; j_call: TRBJ1-1; clone_size: many
cdr3_nt: TGCAGTGCCAGGACTAGCGGGGGGGAAGAGACCCAGTACTTC; cdr3_aa: CSARTSGGEETQYF; d_call: TRBD2; cdr3_length: 14; v_call: TRBV20-1; j_call: TRBJ2-5; clone_size: many
cdr3_nt: TGTGCCACACTATACGCCGGGACAGATAATGAAAAACTGTTTTTT; cdr3_aa: CATLYAGTDNEKLFF; d_call: TRBD1; cdr3_length: 15; v_call: TRBV15; j_call: TRBJ1-4; clone_size: -
cdr3_nt: TGCGCCAGCAGCCAGACAGGGTGGGCTAATGAAAAACTGTTTTTT; cdr3_aa: CASSQTGWANEKLFF; d_call: TRBD1; cdr3_length: 15; v_call: TRBV5-1; j_call: TRBJ1-4; clone_size: many
cdr3_nt: TGCAGTGCTAGTGGGGGGGAGACCCAGTACTTC; cdr3_aa: CSASGGETQYF; d_call: -; cdr3_length: 11; v_call: TRBV20-1; j_call: TRBJ2-5; clone_size: many
cdr3_nt: TGTGCCAGCAGCTTAGAAGGTGGCCAGGGTCTGTTCGAGCAGTACTTC; cdr3_aa: CASSLEGGQGLFEQYF; d_call: -; cdr3_length: 16; v_call: TRBV7-8; j_call: TRBJ2-7; clone_size: -
cdr3_nt: TGTGCCAGCAGCTACATGGACACCATATATTTT; cdr3_aa: CASSYMDTIYF; d_call: -; cdr3_length: 11; v_call: TRBV7-2; j_call: TRBJ1-3; clone_size: -
cdr3_nt: TGTGCCAGCAGCTCCGGACAGGGTAACGGCTACACCTTC; cdr3_aa: CASSSGQGNGYTF; d_call: TRBD1; cdr3_length: 13; v_call: TRBV2; j_call: TRBJ1-2; clone_size: many
cdr3_nt: TGTGCCTGGAGTGAAGAGACAGGGATCGGCTACACCTTC; cdr3_aa: CAWSEETGIGYTF; d_call: TRBD1; cdr3_length: 13; v_call: TRBV30; j_call: TRBJ1-2; clone_size: few
cdr3_nt: TGTGCCAGCAGCTCAGGACAGGGTTACTGGGGCTACACCTTC; cdr3_aa: CASSSGQGYWGYTF; d_call: TRBD1; cdr3_length: 14; v_call: TRBV7-2; j_call: TRBJ1-2; clone_size: many
cdr3_nt: TGTGCCAGCAGCTTAGAGACAGGGTTGGGGACCCAGTACTTC; cdr3_aa: CASSLETGLGTQYF; d_call: TRBD1; cdr3_length: 14; v_call: TRBV7-2; j_call: TRBJ2-5; clone_size: -
cdr3_nt: TGTGCCAGCAGCCCAGGACAGGGGGCTATCAAGTCACCCCTCCACTTT; cdr3_aa: CASSPGQGAIKSPLHF; d_call: TRBD1; cdr3_length: 16; v_call: TRBV12-3/TRBV12-4; j_call: TRBJ1-6; clone_size: many
cdr3_nt: TGTGCCAGCAATACGGGGGCCGCTGGCTACACCTTC; cdr3_aa: CASNTGAAGYTF; d_call: -; cdr3_length: 12; v_call: TRBV5-8; j_call: TRBJ1-2; clone_size: many
cdr3_nt: TGCGCCAGCAGCCAGGTTAGCGGGACCACCTACGAGCAGTACTTC; cdr3_aa: CASSQVSGTTYEQYF; d_call: TRBD2; cdr3_length: 15; v_call: TRBV5-1; j_call: TRBJ2-7; clone_size: few
cdr3_nt: TGCGCCAGCAGTGAACGTTACTACAATGAGCAGTTCTTC; cdr3_aa: CASSERYYNEQFF; d_call: -; cdr3_length: 13; v_call: TRBV10-2; j_call: TRBJ2-1; clone_size: -
cdr3_nt: TGTGCCAGCAGCCTGGGGCCGAACTACAATGAGCAGTTCTTC; cdr3_aa: CASSLGPNYNEQFF; d_call: -; cdr3_length: 14; v_call: TRBV7-9; j_call: TRBJ2-1; clone_size: -
cdr3_nt: TGTGCCAGCAGTGAAGCCAGGGGGCGGAGCAATGAGCAGTTCTTC; cdr3_aa: CASSEARGRSNEQFF; d_call: TRBD1; cdr3_length: 15; v_call: TRBV6-6; j_call: TRBJ2-1; clone_size: -
cdr3_nt: TGTGCCAGCAGTTCCTGGGACAGGTGGTGGGGGCAGTTCTTC; cdr3_aa: CASSSWDRWWGQFF; d_call: TRBD1; cdr3_length: 14; v_call: TRBV12-3/TRBV12-4; j_call: TRBJ2-1; clone_size: -
cdr3_nt: TGTGCCAGCAGCCTAGCGGGGGGTGGAGAGACCCAGTACTTC; cdr3_aa: CASSLAGGGETQYF; d_call: TRBD2; cdr3_length: 14; v_call: TRBV12-3/TRBV12-4; j_call: TRBJ2-5; clone_size: many
cdr3_nt: TGCAGTGCTCCCTGGGGGGGGCGTAACTATGGCTACACCTTC; cdr3_aa: CSAPWGGRNYGYTF; d_call: -; cdr3_length: 14; v_call: TRBV20-1; j_call: TRBJ1-2; clone_size: many
cdr3_nt: TGCAGTGCTAGAGATTCGGAGGGGTGGGGAGAAAAACTGTTTTTT; cdr3_aa: CSARDSEGWGEKLFF; d_call: -; cdr3_length: 15; v_call: TRBV20-1; j_call: TRBJ1-4; clone_size: -
cdr3_nt: TGTGCCAGCAGCTCCCCCTGGCAGGCAGATACGCAGTATTTT; cdr3_aa: CASSSPWQADTQYF; d_call: -; cdr3_length: 14; v_call: TRBV7-6; j_call: TRBJ2-3; clone_size: few
cdr3_nt: TGTGCCTGGAGTGTTGGAAAATATGGCTACACCTTC; cdr3_aa: CAWSVGKYGYTF; d_call: -; cdr3_length: 12; v_call: TRBV30; j_call: TRBJ1-2; clone_size: -
cdr3_nt: TGTGCCAGCAGCGCCGGACAGGGACATTCTTCACCCCTCCACTTT; cdr3_aa: CASSAGQGHSSPLHF; d_call: TRBD1; cdr3_length: 15; v_call: TRBV9; j_call: TRBJ1-6; clone_size: many
cdr3_nt: TGTGCCAGCAGCTTATCACATGGGACTTACGAGCAGTTCTTC; cdr3_aa: CASSLSHGTYEQFF; d_call: -; cdr3_length: 14; v_call: TRBV11-1; j_call: TRBJ2-1; clone_size: -
cdr3_nt: TGTGCCAGCAGCCAACCCACAGGTGGACCACACCTCTACACCTTC; cdr3_aa: CASSQPTGGPHLYTF; d_call: -; cdr3_length: 15; v_call: TRBV4-2; j_call: TRBJ1-2; clone_size: few
cdr3_nt: TGTGCCACCAGTGATTTCGCTAGCGTAGATACGCAGTATTTT; cdr3_aa: CATSDFASVDTQYF; d_call: -; cdr3_length: 14; v_call: TRBV24-1; j_call: TRBJ2-3; clone_size: -